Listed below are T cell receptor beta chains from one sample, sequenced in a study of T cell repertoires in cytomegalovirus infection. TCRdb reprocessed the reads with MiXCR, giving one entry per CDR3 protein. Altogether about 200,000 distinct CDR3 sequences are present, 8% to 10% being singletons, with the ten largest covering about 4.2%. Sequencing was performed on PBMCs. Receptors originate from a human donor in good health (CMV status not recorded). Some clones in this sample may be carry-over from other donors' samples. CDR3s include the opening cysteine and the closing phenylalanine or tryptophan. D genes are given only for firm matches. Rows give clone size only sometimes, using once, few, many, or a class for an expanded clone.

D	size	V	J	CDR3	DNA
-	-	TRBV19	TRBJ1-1	CASSISRGRGTEAFF	TGTGCCAGTAGTATCTCCCGGGGCCGGGGCACTGAAGCTTTCTTT
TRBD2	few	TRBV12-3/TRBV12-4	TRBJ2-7	CASSLISGSSTYEQYF	TGTGCCAGCAGTCTGATTAGCGGGAGTTCTACCTACGAGCAGTACTTC
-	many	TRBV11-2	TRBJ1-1	CASSLGGVVTEAFF	TGTGCCAGCAGCTTGGGAGGGGTGGTTACTGAAGCTTTCTTT
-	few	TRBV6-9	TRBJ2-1	CASSYGAAGENEQFF	TGTGCCAGCAGTTACGGGGCGGCCGGGGAGAATGAGCAGTTCTTC
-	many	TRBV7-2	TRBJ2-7	CASSVNDYREQYF	TGTGCCAGCAGCGTAAACGACTACCGCGAGCAGTACTTC
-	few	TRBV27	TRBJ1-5	CASSPSQREPQHF	TGTGCCAGCAGCCCTAGTCAGAGGGAGCCCCAGCATTTT
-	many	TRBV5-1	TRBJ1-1	CASTANQGKNTEAFF	TGCGCCAGCACAGCGAACCAGGGAAAGAACACTGAAGCTTTCTTT
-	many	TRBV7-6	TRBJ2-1	CASSAGRGRVSMHEQFF	TGTGCCAGCAGCGCCGGCAGGGGGAGGGTCTCCATGCATGAGCAGTTCTTC
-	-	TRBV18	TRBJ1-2	CASSPTSNYGYTF	TGTGCCAGCTCACCGACATCTAACTATGGCTACACCTTC
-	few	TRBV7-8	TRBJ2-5	CASSSATSPETQYF	TGTGCCAGCAGCTCCGCGACTAGTCCAGAGACCCAGTACTTC
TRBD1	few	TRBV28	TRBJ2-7	CASRPTGQGAYEQYF	TGTGCCAGCAGGCCAACGGGACAGGGGGCTTACGAGCAGTACTTC
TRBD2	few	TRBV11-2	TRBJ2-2	CASSPALAGASNTGELFF	TGTGCCAGCAGCCCGGCGCTAGCGGGAGCCTCGAACACCGGGGAGCTGTTTTTT
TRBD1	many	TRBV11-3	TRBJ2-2	CASSLGQGYTGELFF	TGTGCCAGCAGCTTAGGACAGGGGTACACCGGGGAGCTGTTTTTT
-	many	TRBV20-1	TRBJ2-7	CSAVRDSRPSEQYF	TGCAGTGCTGTCCGGGACTCCCGCCCCAGCGAGCAGTACTTC
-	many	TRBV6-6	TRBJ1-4	CATKGREREKLFF	TGTGCCACCAAAGGACGGGAACGTGAAAAACTGTTTTTT
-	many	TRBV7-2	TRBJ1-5	CASSLLQGGGQPQHF	TGTGCCAGCAGCTTATTACAGGGAGGGGGGCAGCCCCAGCATTTT
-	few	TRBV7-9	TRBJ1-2	CASSFKPEYGYTF	TGTGCCAGCAGCTTTAAGCCCGAGTATGGCTACACCTTC
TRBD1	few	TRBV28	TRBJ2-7	CASSGPGQGTYEQYF	TGTGCCAGCAGTGGACCGGGACAGGGCACCTACGAGCAGTACTTC
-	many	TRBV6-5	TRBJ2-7	CASSYSAGGEQYF	TGTGCCAGCAGTTACTCGGCAGGGGGGGAGCAGTACTTC
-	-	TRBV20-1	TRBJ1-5	CSARQGRVSNQPQNF	TGCAGTGCTCGTCAAGGCCGAGTTAGCAATCAGCCCCAGAATTTT
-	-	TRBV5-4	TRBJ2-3	CASSLDGHHTDTQYF	TGTGCCAGCAGCTTGGATGGGCATCACACAGATACGCAGTATTTT
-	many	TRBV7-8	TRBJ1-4	CASSLGTGTRLRLFF	TGTGCCAGCAGCTTAGGAACCGGGACCCGGTTGCGACTGTTTTTT
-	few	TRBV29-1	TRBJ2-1	CSVGFSAGVSPYNEQFF	TGCAGCGTTGGGTTTAGCGCTGGCGTCAGCCCCTACAATGAGCAGTTCTTC
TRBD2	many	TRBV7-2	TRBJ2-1	CASSLDGLAGINEQFF	TGTGCCAGCAGCTTAGACGGACTAGCGGGCATCAATGAGCAGTTCTTC
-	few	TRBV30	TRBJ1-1	CACHGRGGNTEAFF	TGTGCCTGTCATGGCCGGGGTGGGAACACTGAAGCTTTCTTT
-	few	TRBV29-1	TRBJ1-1	CSVGPSGILSQGNTEAFF	TGCAGCGTTGGGCCCTCAGGTATCCTCTCTCAGGGGAACACTGAAGCTTTCTTT
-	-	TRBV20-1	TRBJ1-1	CSGWNVAEAFF	TGCAGCGGATGGAATGTAGCTGAAGCTTTCTTT
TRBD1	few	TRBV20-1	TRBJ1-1	CSVLQGDTEAFF	TGCAGTGTATTACAGGGGGACACTGAAGCTTTCTTT
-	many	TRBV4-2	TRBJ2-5	CASSPGPSAAETQYF	TGTGCCAGCAGCCCTGGACCATCTGCCGCAGAGACCCAGTACTTC
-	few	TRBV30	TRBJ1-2	CAWIKSTLSYGYTF	TGTGCCTGGATAAAGAGCACGCTTAGCTATGGCTACACCTTC
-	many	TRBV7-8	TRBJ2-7	CASSLEPRRLYEQYF	TGTGCCAGCAGCTTAGAACCCCGACGTCTATACGAGCAGTACTTC
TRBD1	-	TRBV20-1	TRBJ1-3	CSAASLGQGAYTGNTIYF	TGCAGTGCTGCTTCGTTGGGACAGGGGGCGTATACTGGAAACACCATATATTTT
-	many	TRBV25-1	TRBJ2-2	CASSAPFGALNTGELFF	TGTGCCAGCAGTGCTCCCTTTGGCGCCCTGAACACCGGGGAGCTGTTTTTT
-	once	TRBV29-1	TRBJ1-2	CVSGSPAGYGYTF	TGCGTCTCCGGGTCCCCTGCTGGCTATGGCTACACCTTC
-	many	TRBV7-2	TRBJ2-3	CASSRFTDTQYF	TGTGCCAGCAGCCGTTTCACAGATACGCAGTATTTT
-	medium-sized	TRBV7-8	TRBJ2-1	CASSPPLSPSNEQFF	TGTGCCAGCAGCCCCCCTCTTAGCCCAAGCAATGAGCAGTTCTTC